This T cell receptor (beta chain) was recovered during a study of response to subunit inactivated influenza vaccine. Findings of the study overall: After each seasonal influenza vaccination, few new T cells are recruited, the authors suggested.

This clonotype was counted between two and nine times. What it binds is not known. This CDR3 region has 18 residues. The ends were cut back, 1 base at V and 6 bases at J, with 21 bases in the middle. TCRdb re-called the RT-PCR reads with MiXCR, one entry per CDR3 protein. The repertoire holds about 500,000 distinct CDR3 sequences, approximately 17% seen once, with approximately 3% in the top ten. Here the sequenced sample was CD4+ T cells sorted from PBMCs, taken about 24 months after vaccination. This TCR was recovered from a man between 50 and 75 years old who received an inactivated influenza vaccine. The chain links TRBV12-3 or TRBV12-4 to TRBJ2-2; TRBD1 might be the D (6 bases). CDR3 region: CASSLVGPVRGKSGELFF. The CDR3 nucleotides read TGTGCCAGCAGTTTAGTGGGACCTGTGAGGGGGAAATCCGGGGAGCTGTTTTTT.